Presented here are 22 T cell receptor beta chains from one specimen sequenced in a study of blood T cell repertoires in COVID-19. Only in-frame clones appear in the TCRdb table, and some are missing; sequencing was by immunoSEQ multiplex PCR. The sample shows 89,000 or so clones, about 85% of them seen only once. What was sequenced was peripheral blood. These receptors originate from a human donor in a cohort sampled during active COVID-19.

The gene calls are TRBV5-1 and TRBJ2-5, with 8 nucleotides matching TRBD1. Trimming at V came to 4 bases and at J to 3 bases, leaving 5 bases not matched to a gene. CDR3 size: 14 residues. Germline CDR1 SGHRS, CDR2 YFSETQ. The CDR3 nucleotides are TGCGCCAGCAGCCCTGGACAGGGAAAAGAGACCCAGTACTTC. This sequence encodes CASSPGQGKETQYF.

The V call is TRBV18, the J call TRBJ1-6; maybe TRBD1 (6 bases). Germline lookup yields CDR1 KGHSH and CDR2 LQKENI. This CDR3 is 18 amino acids long. V was cut by 6 bases and J by 5 bases, with 23 bases left in between. The CDR3 is CASSQTGSSFVDNSPLHF. The CDR3 DNA sequence: TGTGCCAGCTCCCAGACAGGTTCCTCCTTCGTAGATAATTCACCCCTCCACTTT.

The gene calls are TRBV5-1 and TRBJ1-2, with 7 bases lining up with TRBD1. The CDR3 is 17 amino acids. V lost 4 bases to trimming and J lost 5 bases; unmatched junction nucleotides: 17. Germline assignment: CDR1 SGHRS and CDR2 YFSETQ. CDR3 DNA sequence: TGCGCCAGCAGCGCCCCGGGACAGTCGCGTTTTGGGTATGGCTACACCTTC. It translates to CASSAPGQSRFGYGYTF. The variable domain in full, with the rest retrieved from reference TRBV5-1 and TRBJ1-2, is KAGVTQTPRYLIKTRGQQVTLSCSPISGHRSVSWYQQTPGQGLQFLFEYFSETQRNKGNFPGRFSGRQFSNSRSEMNVSTLELGDSALYLCASSAPGQSRFGYGYTFGSGTRLTVV.

The V call is TRBV4-3, the J call TRBJ2-7, with D possibly matching TRBD1 (6 bases). Deletions cut 3 bases from V and 5 bases from J, with 17 bases between. CDR3 length: 15 amino acids. CDR1 LGHNA and CDR2 YSLEER come from the germline V gene. CDR3 amino acids: CASSHQNRETDEQYF. The CDR3 DNA reads as TGCGCCAGCAGCCATCAAAACAGGGAGACCGACGAGCAGTACTTC.

The chain combines TRBV3-1 (or the pseudogene TRBV3-2) with TRBJ1-2; TRBD1 aligns across 10 bases. The germline V gene has CDR1 LGHDT and CDR2 YNNKEL (reference sequence). The V gene end was trimmed by 1 base and the J gene end by 8 bases; junction bases not matched to a gene: 4. CDR3 size: 14 residues. The CDR3 DNA sequence: TGTGCCAGCAGCCAAGGACAGGGGGCGCAAGGCTACACCTTC. It codes for CASSQGQGAQGYTF.

V gene TRBV11-2 combines with J gene TRBJ1-2; perhaps TRBD1 as D (5 bases). Per germline, CDR1 SGHAT and CDR2 FQNNGV. The CDR3 length is 15 residues. V was pared by 3 bases and J by 2 bases, with 13 bases between. The CDR3: CASSFGQRANYGYTF. The DNA for the CDR3 is TGTGCCAGCAGCTTTGGACAAAGGGCCAACTATGGCTACACCTTC.

The V and J genes are TRBV9 and TRBJ2-2; 9 bases are shared with TRBD1. The ends lost 3 bases at V and 4 bases at J; junction bases unmatched: 13. CDR3 length: 18 amino acids. Germline lookup yields CDR1 SGDLS and CDR2 YYNGEE. CDR3 protein: CASSARSTGGLGTGELFF. CDR3 bases: TGTGCCAGCAGCGCTAGATCGACAGGGGGTTTAGGCACCGGGGAGCTGTTTTTT.

The chain employs TRBV5-4 and TRBJ1-2; possibly TRBD1 for D (6 bases). This CDR3 is 14 amino acids long. CDR1 and CDR2 (germline): SGHNT, YYREEE (reference sequence). V gave up 0 bases and J gave up 4 bases, with 10 bases separating them. CDR3 nucleotide sequence: TGTGCCAGCAGCTTGGAGGGAGGGGGCTATGGCTACACCTTC. Amino acids: CASSLEGGGYGYTF.

The V call is TRBV30, the J call TRBJ2-1; no reliable D call. The CDR3 runs to 13 residues. Germline V gene sequence: CDR1 GTSNPN, CDR2 SVGIG (reference sequence). Deletions cut 2 bases from V and 8 bases from J, with 13 bases between. CDR3 in DNA: TGTGCCTGGAGTATAAGCGTTTGGTATGAGCAGTTCTTC. This codes for CAWSISVWYEQFF.

This clone was seen only once. The chain has TRBV28 and TRBJ2-3, with a possible D match to TRBD1 (6 bases). The CDR3 totals 15 residues. Trimming removed 5 bases at V and 4 bases at J, with 16 bases between. Germline V gene lookup returns CDR1 MDHEN and CDR2 SYDVKM. CDR3 amino acids: CASSPPDRAPDTQYF. In DNA, the CDR3 is TGTGCCAGCAGTCCCCCGGACAGAGCCCCAGATACGCAGTATTTT.

The chain employs TRBV6-2 or TRBV6-3 and TRBJ1-1; no reliable D call. In germline, CDR1 is MNHEY, CDR2 SVGEGT. With 0 bases removed from V and 1 base from J, the gap between germline ends came to 6 bases. The CDR3 is 14 residues long. The CDR3 reads CASSYSGANTEAFF. CDR3 sequence (DNA): TGTGCCAGCAGTTACTCGGGAGCGAACACTGAAGCTTTCTTT.

V usage is TRBV28 and J usage is TRBJ2-3, with D unclear. The length of the CDR3 is 12 residues. Germline assignment: CDR1 MDHEN and CDR2 SYDVKM. The germline V and J ends were trimmed by 6 bases and 8 bases, with 12 bases remaining between them. The CDR3 loop is CASSIKASTQYF. For the CDR3, the DNA is TGTGCCAGCAGCATAAAAGCAAGTACGCAGTATTTT.

This chain connects TRBV27 to TRBJ1-2; perhaps TRBD1 as D (6 bases). CDR1 is MNHEY, CDR2 SMNVEV, per germline (reference sequence). CDR3 size: 13 residues. The V end was cut by 5 bases, the J end by 7 bases, with 14 bases between. CDR3 bases: TGTGCCAGCAGTGAACACAGGGTAGCTGGCTACACCTTC. It encodes CASSEHRVAGYTF.

This clone was counted between two and nine times. CDR3 coding DNA: TGTGCCAGCAGCATCGGACAGGCGAATCAGCCCCAGCATTTT. The encoded protein is CASSIGQANQPQHF. V usage is TRBV7-9 and J usage is TRBJ1-5; 7 bases fit TRBD1. The germline V gene encodes CDR1 SEHNR and CDR2 FQNEAQ (reference sequence). This CDR3 has 14 residues. The ends lost 5 bases at V and 4 bases at J; junction bases unmatched: 5.

The rearrangement joins TRBV5-1 to TRBJ1-2; no firm D call. CDR1 is SGHRS and CDR2 is YFSETQ in the germline V gene. Trimming left V 1 base short and J 5 bases short, with 12 bases between. The CDR3 has 14 residues. The CDR3 DNA sequence: TGCGCCAGCAGCTTGAACAAGGAGGCGTATGGCTACACCTTC. It codes for CASSLNKEAYGYTF.

This clone was counted between two and nine times. The chain recombines TRBV3-1 (or the pseudogene TRBV3-2) with TRBJ2-7, with D possibly being TRBD1 (6 bases). The CDR3 spans 17 residues. Germline V gene lookup returns CDR1 LGHDT and CDR2 YNNKEL (reference sequence). The germline V and J ends were trimmed by 4 bases and 3 bases, with 22 bases remaining between them. CDR3 sequence: CASSRQTGGPTIYEQYF. The CDR3 DNA is TGTGCCAGCAGCCGACAGACAGGCGGACCAACCATCTACGAGCAGTACTTC.

This rearrangement joins TRBV6-2 or TRBV6-3 to TRBJ2-3; 7 nucleotides line up with TRBD1. The germline V gene encodes CDR1 MNHEY and CDR2 SVGEGT. V was clipped by 2 bases and J by 4 bases; unmatched bases: 12. This CDR3 region has 17 residues. The DNA of the CDR3 is TGTGCCAGCAGTTACGAGGCAAAGGGGGCTGGAGCAGATACGCAGTATTTT. It encodes CASSYEAKGAGADTQYF.

This chain links TRBV4-1 with TRBJ1-2; 7 bases are shared with TRBD1. The junction had 7 bases not matched to a gene; V was cut back by 3 bases and J by 6 bases. CDR3 length: 14 residues. The germline CDR1 and CDR2 sequences are MGHRA and YSYEKL. CDR3 protein: CASSHDRARDGYTF. The DNA for the CDR3 is TGCGCCAGCAGCCACGACAGGGCCCGTGATGGCTACACCTTC.

The V gene is TRBV27, the J gene TRBJ1-4; D call uncertain. Germline V CDR1 and CDR2: MNHEY, SMNVEV (reference sequence). This CDR3 contains 15 residues. Trimming took off 8 bases at V and 0 bases at J, with 13 bases between the two ends. The CDR3 region is CASRLTAATNEKLFF. The CDR3, as DNA: TGTGCCAGCCGCCTTACAGCCGCAACTAATGAAAAACTGTTTTTT.

V and J are TRBV30 and TRBJ2-7, with 13 positions matching TRBD2. CDR3 length: 15 residues. Germline loops: CDR1 GTSNPN, CDR2 SVGIG (reference sequence). The J segment lost 1 base and the V segment lost 5 bases, leaving 5 bases of the junction unmatched. CDR3 sequence: CAWSGLAGTSYEQYF. CDR3 bases: TGTGCCTGGTCGGGACTAGCGGGAACTTCCTACGAGCAGTACTTC. Full variable domain (remainder filled in from reference TRBV30 and TRBJ2-7): SQTIHQWPATLVQPVGSPLSLECTVEGTSNPNLYWYRQAAGRGLQLLFYSVGIGQISSEVPQNLSASRPQDRQFILSSKKLLLSDSGFYLCAWSGLAGTSYEQYFGPGTRLTVT.

The table lists this clone with a few counts. The chain couples TRBV7-2 to TRBJ1-5; the D gene is possibly TRBD1 (6 bases). The V end lost 6 bases, the J end lost 6 bases, and 18 bases lay between the germline ends. CDR1 and CDR2 from the germline V gene are SGHTA and FQGNSA. The CDR3 runs 15 residues. In DNA, the CDR3 is TGTGCCAGCAGTCTGAACGGGGGGCGTGCTCAGCCCCAGCATTTT. Translating it yields CASSLNGGRAQPQHF.

The genes are TRBV4-3 and TRBJ2-1; no clear D gene. This CDR3 region has 14 residues. The ends were cut back, 0 bases at V and 6 bases at J, with 9 bases in the middle. In germline, CDR1 is LGHNA, CDR2 YSLEER. The CDR3 coding sequence is TGCGCCAGCAGCCAAGATAAGCCTCCCAATGAGCAGTTCTTC. Its protein is CASSQDKPPNEQFF.